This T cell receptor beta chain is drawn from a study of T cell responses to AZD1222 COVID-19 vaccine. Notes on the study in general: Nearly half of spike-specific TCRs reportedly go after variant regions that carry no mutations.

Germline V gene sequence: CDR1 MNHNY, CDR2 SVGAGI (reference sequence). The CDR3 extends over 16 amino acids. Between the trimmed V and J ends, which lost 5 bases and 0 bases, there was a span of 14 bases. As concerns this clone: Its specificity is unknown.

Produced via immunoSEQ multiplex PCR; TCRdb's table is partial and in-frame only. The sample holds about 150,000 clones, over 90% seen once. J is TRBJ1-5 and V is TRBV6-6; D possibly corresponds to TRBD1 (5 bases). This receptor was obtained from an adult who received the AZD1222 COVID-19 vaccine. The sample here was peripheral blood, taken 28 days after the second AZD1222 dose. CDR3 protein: CASSLNQGNSNQPQHF. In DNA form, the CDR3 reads TGTGCCAGCAGTCTAAATCAGGGAAATAGCAATCAGCCCCAGCATTTT.